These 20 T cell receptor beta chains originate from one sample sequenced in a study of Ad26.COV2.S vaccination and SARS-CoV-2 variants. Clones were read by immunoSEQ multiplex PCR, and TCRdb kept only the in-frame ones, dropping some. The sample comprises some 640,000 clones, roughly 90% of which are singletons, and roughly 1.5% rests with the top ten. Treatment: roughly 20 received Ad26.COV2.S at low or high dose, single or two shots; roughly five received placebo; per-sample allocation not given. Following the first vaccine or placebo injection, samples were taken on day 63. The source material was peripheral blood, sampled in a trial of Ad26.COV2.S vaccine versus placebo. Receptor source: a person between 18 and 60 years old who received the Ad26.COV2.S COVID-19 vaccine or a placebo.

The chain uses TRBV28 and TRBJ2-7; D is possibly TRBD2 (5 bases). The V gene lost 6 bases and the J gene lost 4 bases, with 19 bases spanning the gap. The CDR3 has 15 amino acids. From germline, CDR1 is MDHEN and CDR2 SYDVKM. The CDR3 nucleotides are TGTGCCAGCAGCCTCCCCGGAGAGGGTAGGTACGAGCAGTACTTC. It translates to CASSLPGEGRYEQYF.

In DNA form, the CDR3 reads TGTGCTAGTGGTTTTGACAGGGGGATGGGGAACACTGAAGCTTTCTTT. Protein sequence: CASGFDRGMGNTEAFF. The chain couples TRBV12-5 to TRBJ1-1; 9 bases map to TRBD1. The CDR3 runs 16 residues. CDR1 and CDR2 (germline): LGHNT, FRNRAP. Losses at the gene ends were 3 bases for V and 1 base for J; bases not matched to a gene: 6.

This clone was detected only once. CDR3 DNA sequence: TGTGCCAGCAGTTACGGGGACTATAACACCGGGGAGCTGTTTTTT. Protein product: CASSYGDYNTGELFF. The chain is built from TRBV6-6 and TRBJ2-2; 7 nucleotides align to TRBD2. V was clipped by 2 bases and J by 2 bases; unmatched bases: 2. This CDR3 spans 15 amino acids. The V gene's germline CDR1 is MNHNY and CDR2 SVGAGI (reference sequence).

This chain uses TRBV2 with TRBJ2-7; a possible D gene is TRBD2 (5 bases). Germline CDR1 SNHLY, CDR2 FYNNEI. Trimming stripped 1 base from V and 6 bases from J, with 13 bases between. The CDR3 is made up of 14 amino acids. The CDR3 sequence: CASSEVIYSGEQYF. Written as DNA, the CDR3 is TGTGCCAGCAGTGAAGTTATCTACAGCGGCGAGCAGTACTTC.

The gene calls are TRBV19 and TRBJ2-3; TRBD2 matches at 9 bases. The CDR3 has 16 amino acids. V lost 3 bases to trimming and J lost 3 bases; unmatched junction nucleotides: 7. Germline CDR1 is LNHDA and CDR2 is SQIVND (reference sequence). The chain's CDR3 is CASSMRLAASTDTQYF. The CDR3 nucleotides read TGTGCCAGTAGTATGAGACTAGCGGCTTCTACAGATACGCAGTATTTT.

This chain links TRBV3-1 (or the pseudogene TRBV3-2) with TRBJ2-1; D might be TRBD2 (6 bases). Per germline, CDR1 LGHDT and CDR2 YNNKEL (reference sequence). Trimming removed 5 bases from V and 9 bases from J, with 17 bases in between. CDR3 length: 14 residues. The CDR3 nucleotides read TGTGCCAGCAGCTCCGGTCCGACTAGTTCTGAGCAGTTCTTC. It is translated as CASSSGPTSSEQFF.

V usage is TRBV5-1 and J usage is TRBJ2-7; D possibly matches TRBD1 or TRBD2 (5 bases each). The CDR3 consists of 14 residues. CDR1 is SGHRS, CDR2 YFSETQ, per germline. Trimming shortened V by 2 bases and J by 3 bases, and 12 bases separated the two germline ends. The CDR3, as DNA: TGCGCCAGCAGCTTTGGGACGGAATACTACGAGCAGTACTTC. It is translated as CASSFGTEYYEQYF.

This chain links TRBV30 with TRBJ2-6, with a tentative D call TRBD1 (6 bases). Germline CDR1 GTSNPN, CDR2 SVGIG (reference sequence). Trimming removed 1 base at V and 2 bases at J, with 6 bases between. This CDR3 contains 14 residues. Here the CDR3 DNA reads TGTGCCTGGAGTGGGGGGCCTGGGGCCAACGTCCTGACTTTC. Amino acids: CAWSGGPGANVLTF.

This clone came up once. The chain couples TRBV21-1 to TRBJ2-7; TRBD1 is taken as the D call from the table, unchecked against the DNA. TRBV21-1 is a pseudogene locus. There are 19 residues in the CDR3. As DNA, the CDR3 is TGTGCCAGCAGCAAAGATTCCCTCGACTGGGGCAGGGGTAAGCACGAGCAGTACTTC. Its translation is CASSKDSLDWGRGKHEQYF.

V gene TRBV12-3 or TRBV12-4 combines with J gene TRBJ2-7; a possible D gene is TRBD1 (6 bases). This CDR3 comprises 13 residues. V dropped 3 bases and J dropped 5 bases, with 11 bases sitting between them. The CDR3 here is CASSLSGTNEQYF. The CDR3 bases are TGTGCCAGCAGTTTGTCCGGGACAAACGAGCAGTACTTC.

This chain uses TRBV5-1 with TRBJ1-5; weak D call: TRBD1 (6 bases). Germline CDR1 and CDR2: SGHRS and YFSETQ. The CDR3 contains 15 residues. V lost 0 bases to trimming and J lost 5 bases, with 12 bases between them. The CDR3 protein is CASSLDGSGDQPQHF. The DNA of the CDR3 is TGCGCCAGCAGCTTGGATGGGTCAGGGGATCAGCCCCAGCATTTT.

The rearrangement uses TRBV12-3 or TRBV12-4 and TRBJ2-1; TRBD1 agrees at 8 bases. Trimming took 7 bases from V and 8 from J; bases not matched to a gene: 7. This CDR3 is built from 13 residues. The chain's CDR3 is CASTRTGSHEQFF. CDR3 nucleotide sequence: TGTGCCAGCACCAGGACAGGGAGCCATGAGCAGTTCTTC.

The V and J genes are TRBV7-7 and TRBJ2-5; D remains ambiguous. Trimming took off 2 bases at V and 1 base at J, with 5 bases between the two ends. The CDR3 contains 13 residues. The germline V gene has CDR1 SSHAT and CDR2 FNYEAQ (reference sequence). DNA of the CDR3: TGTGCCAGCAGCTTAACAGTCCAAGAGACCCAGTACTTC. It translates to CASSLTVQETQYF.

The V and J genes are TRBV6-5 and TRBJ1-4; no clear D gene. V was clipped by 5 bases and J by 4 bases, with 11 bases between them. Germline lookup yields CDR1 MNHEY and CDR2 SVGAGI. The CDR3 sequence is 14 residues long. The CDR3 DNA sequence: TGTGCCAGCAGTAGGGATGGGGTTAATGAAAAACTGTTTTTT. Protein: CASSRDGVNEKLFF.

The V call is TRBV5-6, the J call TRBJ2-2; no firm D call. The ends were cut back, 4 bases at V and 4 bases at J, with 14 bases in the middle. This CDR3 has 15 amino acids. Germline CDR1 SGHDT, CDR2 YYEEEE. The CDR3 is CASSLRPSSTGELFF. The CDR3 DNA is TGTGCCAGCAGCCTCCGACCGTCGAGCACCGGGGAGCTGTTTTTT.

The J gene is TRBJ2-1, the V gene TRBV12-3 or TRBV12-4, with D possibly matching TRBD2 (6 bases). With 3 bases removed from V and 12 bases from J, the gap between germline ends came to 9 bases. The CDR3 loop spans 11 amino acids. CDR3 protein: CASSFMGGQFF. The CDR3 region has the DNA TGTGCCAGCAGTTTTATGGGAGGGCAGTTCTTC.

The CDR3 DNA is TGTGCCAGCAGCTTGGAACAGGGTTACTATGGCTACACCTTC. Protein: CASSLEQGYYGYTF. The chain is built from TRBV5-5 and TRBJ1-2, with a weak D call TRBD1 (6 bases). This CDR3 is built from 14 residues. Trimming took off 0 bases at V and 3 bases at J, with 9 bases between the two ends. CDR1 and CDR2 from the germline V gene are SGHKS and YYEKEE (reference sequence).

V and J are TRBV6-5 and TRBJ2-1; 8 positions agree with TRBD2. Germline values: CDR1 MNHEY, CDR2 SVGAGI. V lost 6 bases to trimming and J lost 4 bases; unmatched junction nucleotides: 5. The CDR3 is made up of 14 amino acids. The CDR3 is CASRGTRSYNEQFF. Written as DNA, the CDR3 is TGTGCCAGCAGGGGGACTAGATCTTACAATGAGCAGTTCTTC.

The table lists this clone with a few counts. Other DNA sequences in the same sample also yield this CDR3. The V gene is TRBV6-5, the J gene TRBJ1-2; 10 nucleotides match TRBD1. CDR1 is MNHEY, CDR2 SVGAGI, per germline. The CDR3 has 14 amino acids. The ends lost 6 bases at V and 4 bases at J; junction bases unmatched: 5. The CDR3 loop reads CASRLGQGIYGYTF. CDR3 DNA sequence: TGTGCCAGCAGACTGGGACAGGGGATCTATGGCTACACCTTC.

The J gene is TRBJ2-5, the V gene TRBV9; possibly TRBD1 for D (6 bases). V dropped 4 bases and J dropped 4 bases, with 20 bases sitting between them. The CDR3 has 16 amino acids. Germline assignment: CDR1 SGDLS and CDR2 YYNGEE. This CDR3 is CASSISNRAVGETQYF. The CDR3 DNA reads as TGTGCCAGCAGCATATCAAACAGGGCGGTTGGAGAGACCCAGTACTTC.